This T cell receptor (beta chain) originates from a study of cytomegalovirus exposure and HLA in healthy donors. The PCR employed 60 Vbeta primers together with 13 Jbeta primers. In the authors' methods: The authors later counted 75 million to 90 million unique TCR beta chains, some 10 million of them shared. Measured with immunoSEQ multiplex PCR; TCRdb has only the in-frame clones, and not every one. V and J calls and clone size come straight from that table; D and trimming were deduced from the DNA. The sample yields around 180,000 clones, around 77% seen once. Specimen: PBMCs. This receptor was taken from a man aged 55 to 70 in good health and CMV-seronegative.

The CDR3 region is CASSLPGQGSKLFF. The CDR3 DNA is TGTGCCAGCAGCCTTCCGGGACAGGGATCAAAACTGTTTTTT. This rearrangement joins TRBV5-6 to TRBJ1-4, with 9 nucleotides matching TRBD1. V shed 4 bases and J 10 bases; nucleotides not matched to a gene: 8. In germline, CDR1 is SGHDT, CDR2 YYEEEE. The CDR3 runs 14 residues.